One sample yielded the 18 T cell receptor beta chains listed below, sequenced in a study of radiotherapy plus CTLA-4 blockade in lung cancer (dated by TCRdb to the late 2010s). The protocol used for the library was the immunoSEQ multiplex PCR assay. Not all clones reach the TCRdb copy of this immuneACCESS table, which keeps in-frame sequences only. Checked studies attribute under half of the gap to unresolved V genes and leave the rest unexplained. Present in this sample are roughly 48,000 clones, 82% of which were seen just once. The ten largest make up 2.5% to 4% of the sample. Sample: peripheral blood, taken from a patient treated with radiotherapy plus ipilimumab. Receptor source: a human donor with non-small cell lung cancer who had stable disease on radiotherapy plus ipilimumab.

The V gene is TRBV5-5, the J gene TRBJ2-1; possibly TRBD2 for D (7 bases). The CDR3 loop spans 16 amino acids. The V and J ends lost 7 bases and 6 bases respectively, with 23 bases between them. Germline V lookup: CDR1 SGHKS, CDR2 YYEKEE (reference sequence). The CDR3: CASWGGTYLGGNEQFF. DNA of the CDR3: TGTGCCAGCTGGGGGGGGACTTATTTAGGGGGCAATGAGCAGTTCTTC.

The chain links TRBV14 to TRBJ2-3, with TRBD2 matching over 8 bases. This CDR3 is built from 14 residues. Germline lookup yields CDR1 SGHDN and CDR2 FVKESK. Germline trimming cut 5 bases from V and 4 bases from J; bases unmatched to any gene: 5. For the CDR3, the DNA is TGTGCCAGCAGCTATGGACTAGCCCCAGATACGCAGTATTTT. It is translated as CASSYGLAPDTQYF.

The chain combines TRBV28 with TRBJ2-3; D not resolved. The CDR3 length is 15 residues. Trimming removed 2 bases at V and 2 bases at J, with 11 bases between. The germline V gene encodes CDR1 MDHEN and CDR2 SYDVKM. DNA for the CDR3: TGTGCCAGCAGTTTAGCGACTGCCCACACAGATACGCAGTATTTT. It is translated as CASSLATAHTDTQYF.

This clone was detected a few times. This sequence joins TRBV27 and TRBJ1-1; 7 positions agree with TRBD1. The CDR3 is 14 residues long. CDR1 MNHEY and CDR2 SMNVEV come from the germline V gene (reference sequence). With V trimmed by 5 bases and J by 0 bases, 3 bases remained unmatched. DNA for the CDR3: TGTGCCAGCAGTATCAGGGGGGTGAACACTGAAGCTTTCTTT. This translates into CASSIRGVNTEAFF.

The chain links TRBV2 to TRBJ2-1, with 8 bases identical to TRBD1. The CDR3 loop spans 14 amino acids. Per germline, CDR1 SNHLY and CDR2 FYNNEI. Trimming took 11 bases from V and 2 from J; bases not matched to a gene: 8. Here the CDR3 DNA reads TGTGCCGGAGGGACAGGCCGAGCCTACAATGAGCAGTTCTTC. Protein: CAGGTGRAYNEQFF.

V gene TRBV10-1 combines with J gene TRBJ2-1; TRBD2 might be the D (6 bases). The CDR3 runs to 15 residues. CDR1 and CDR2 (germline): WNHNN, SYGVQD (reference sequence). The V end was cut by 5 bases, the J end by 0 bases, with 11 bases between. CDR3 sequence (DNA): TGCGCCAGCAGTCCTGACGGGAGCTCCTACAATGAGCAGTTCTTC. This gives the protein CASSPDGSSYNEQFF.

The CDR3 protein is CASSSDRGNYGYTF. CDR3 bases: TGTGCCAGCAGTTCGGACAGGGGGAACTATGGCTACACCTTC. The chain couples TRBV27 to TRBJ1-2, with 10 bases matching TRBD1. Germline V gives CDR1 MNHEY, CDR2 SMNVEV (reference sequence). V shed 4 bases, J shed 2 bases, and the junction held 1 base outside the gene matches. The CDR3 sequence is 14 residues long.

The chain couples TRBV10-3 to TRBJ2-7, with TRBD1 identical over 9 bases. CDR3 size: 13 residues. CDR1 ENHRY and CDR2 SYGVKD come from the germline V gene. V shed 8 bases, J shed 0 bases, and the junction held 2 bases outside the gene matches. The CDR3, as DNA: TGTGCCATCGGGACAGGGAGCTCCTACGAGCAGTACTTC. Translation: CAIGTGSSYEQYF.

J is TRBJ1-2 and V is TRBV5-4; 8 bases are shared with TRBD1. CDR3 length equals 15 residues. V gave up 4 bases and J gave up 2 bases; unmatched junction bases: 7. Germline V gives CDR1 SGHNT, CDR2 YYREEE (reference sequence). CDR3: CASSLDRGYNYGYTF. DNA for the CDR3: TGTGCCAGCAGCCTCGACAGGGGTTACAACTATGGCTACACCTTC.

This chain connects TRBV10-3 to TRBJ2-3; 10 bases agree with TRBD2. V was pared by 2 bases and J by 8 bases, with 7 bases of the junction left unmatched. This CDR3 has 15 amino acids. Germline V gene data show CDR1 as ENHRY and CDR2 as SYGVKD. The CDR3 spells CAISEASGSSGTQYF. In DNA form, the CDR3 reads TGTGCCATCAGTGAGGCTAGCGGGAGTTCAGGTACGCAGTATTTT.

This chain joins TRBV7-3 and TRBJ2-1; 10 bases fit TRBD2. CDR3 length: 15 amino acids. Germline V lookup: CDR1 SGHTA, CDR2 FQGTGA. J lost 2 bases, V lost 5 bases, and 3 bases had no gene match. CDR3 protein: CASSQLAGPYNEQFF. The CDR3 nucleotides read TGTGCCAGCAGCCAACTAGCGGGACCCTACAATGAGCAGTTCTTC.

The V and J genes are TRBV28 and TRBJ2-1, with D perhaps TRBD1 (6 bases). Germline values: CDR1 MDHEN, CDR2 SYDVKM. This CDR3 contains 12 residues. V was shortened by 6 bases and J by 4 bases, with 7 bases between the two germline ends. The CDR3 loop reads CASRDRYNEQFF. For the CDR3, the DNA is TGTGCCAGCAGAGACAGGTACAATGAGCAGTTCTTC.

The chain is built from TRBV9 and TRBJ2-1; D is perhaps TRBD2 (6 bases). Germline V CDR1 and CDR2: SGDLS, YYNGEE. The CDR3 is 15 amino acids. Deletions cut 3 bases from V and 2 bases from J, with 12 bases between. CDR3 sequence reads: CASSEDYRPYNEQFF. CDR3 DNA sequence: TGTGCCAGCAGCGAGGACTACCGCCCCTACAATGAGCAGTTCTTC.

The chain couples TRBV6-5 to TRBJ2-5; TRBD2 is a possible D gene (5 bases). V was pared by 2 bases and J by 7 bases, with 14 bases between. Germline loops: CDR1 MNHEY, CDR2 SVGAGI. CDR3 length: 14 amino acids. The CDR3 spells CASSYAGPEWTQYF. The CDR3 region has the DNA TGTGCCAGCAGTTACGCGGGTCCCGAGTGGACCCAGTACTTC.

This chain connects TRBV5-6 to TRBJ2-5; 7 bases line up with TRBD2. J was trimmed by 5 bases and V by 2 bases; bases with no gene match: 9. CDR3 size: 15 residues. Germline CDR1 and CDR2: SGHDT and YYEEEE. The CDR3 bases are TGTGCCAGCAGCTTAGAGGGAGGGCCGGGGGAGACCCAGTACTTC. Translated, it gives CASSLEGGPGETQYF.

V usage is TRBV6-5 and J usage is TRBJ2-7; D gene unclear. Germline V gene sequence: CDR1 MNHEY, CDR2 SVGAGI. The germline V and J ends were trimmed by 5 bases and 0 bases, with 8 bases remaining between them. The CDR3 length is 13 residues. CDR3: CASSAQASYEQYF. CDR3 sequence (DNA): TGTGCCAGCAGTGCGCAGGCCTCCTACGAGCAGTACTTC.

V gene TRBV7-2 combines with J gene TRBJ2-5; D perhaps matches TRBD2 (6 bases). Trimming took off 1 base at V and 0 bases at J, with 9 bases between the two ends. Germline CDR1 reads SGHTA; CDR2 reads FQGNSA. This CDR3 region has 15 residues. CDR3 in amino acids: CASSLGTTNQETQYF. The CDR3 DNA is TGTGCCAGCAGCTTAGGGACTACCAACCAAGAGACCCAGTACTTC.

Concerning this clone: At the DNA level, this CDR3 is encoded by other sequences in the same sample as well. V gene TRBV28 combines with J gene TRBJ2-2; possible D gene TRBD1, 5 bases. The CDR3 extends over 15 amino acids. Germline V CDR1 and CDR2: MDHEN, SYDVKM. V dropped 0 bases and J dropped 1 base, with 6 bases sitting between them. The DNA for the CDR3 is TGTGCCAGCAGTTTATGGCAGGGGAACACCGGGGAGCTGTTTTTT. As protein: CASSLWQGNTGELFF.